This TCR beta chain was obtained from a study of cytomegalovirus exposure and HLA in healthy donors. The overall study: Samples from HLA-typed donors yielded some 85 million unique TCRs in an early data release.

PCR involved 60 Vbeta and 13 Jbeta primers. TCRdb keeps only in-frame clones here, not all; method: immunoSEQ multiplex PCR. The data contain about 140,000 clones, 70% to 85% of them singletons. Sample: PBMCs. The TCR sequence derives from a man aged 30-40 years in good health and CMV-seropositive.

CDR3 region: CASSLGRATRSYEQYF. CDR3 nucleotides: TGCGCCAGCAGCTTGGGGAGGGCTACGCGATCCTACGAGCAGTACTTC. J is TRBJ2-5 and V is TRBV5-1; D might be TRBD2 (6 bases). The J call is doubtful: the DNA matches TRBJ2-7 better. CDR1 SGHRS and CDR2 YFSETQ come from the germline V gene. The CDR3 loop spans 16 amino acids.